Listed here are 26 T cell receptor beta chains from one sample, sequenced in a study of T cell repertoires in cytomegalovirus infection. TCRdb re-called the reads through MiXCR, storing one row per CDR3 protein. The data contain 700,000 to 850,000 distinct CDR3 sequences, 32% of them singletons. Their cognate antigens are unknown. The specimen was cultured CD8+ T cells from PBMCs, collected from culture after CMV antigen stimulation. The origin of the receptors is a human donor in good health (CMV status not recorded). Some clones in this sample may be carry-over from other donors' samples.

The chain employs TRBV6-6 and TRBJ2-3, with TRBD1 matching 9 bases. The V gene end was trimmed by 0 bases and the J gene end by 0 bases; junction bases not matched to a gene: 10. Germline CDR1 MNHNY, CDR2 SVGAGI (reference sequence). This CDR3 comprises 19 residues. The CDR3 is CASSYSPGQGPLSTDTQYF. The CDR3 nucleotides read TGTGCCAGCAGTTACTCGCCAGGACAGGGGCCCCTAAGCACAGATACGCAGTATTTT.

This rearrangement joins TRBV4-1 to TRBJ2-1; D not resolved. This CDR3 is built from 13 residues. Looked up from germline, CDR1 is MGHRA and CDR2 is YSYEKL. The ends were cut back, 4 bases at V and 7 bases at J, with 11 bases in the middle. The CDR3 DNA follows: TGCGCCAGCAGCCCCCCGATGGGGAATGAGCAGTTCTTC. This translates into CASSPPMGNEQFF.

The chain links TRBV7-3 to TRBJ2-3; the D call may be TRBD1 or TRBD2 (5 bases each). CDR1 is SGHTA, CDR2 FQGTGA, per germline. The CDR3 length is 15 residues. Between the trimmed V and J ends, which lost 0 bases and 1 base, there was a span of 8 bases. This CDR3 is CASSLTEGRTDTQYF. DNA for the CDR3: TGTGCCAGCAGCTTAACTGAGGGGCGCACAGATACGCAGTATTTT. Variable domain in full (rest from reference TRBV7-3 and TRBJ2-3): GAGVSQTPSNKVTEKGKYVELRCDPISGHTALYWYRQSLGQGPEFLIYFQGTGAADDSGLPNDRFFAVRPEGSVSTLKIQRTERGDSAVYLCASSLTEGRTDTQYFGPGTRLTVL.

This clonotype was recorded a few times. In DNA form, the CDR3 reads TGTGCCAGCAGGGCGGGGACAATGGCCGGGGAGCTGTTTTTT. It encodes CASRAGTMAGELFF. V gene TRBV27 combines with J gene TRBJ2-2; the D call may be TRBD1 or TRBD2 (6 bases each). Germline CDR1 reads MNHEY; CDR2 reads SMNVEV (reference sequence). V was pared by 6 bases and J by 6 bases, with 14 bases between. There are 14 residues in the CDR3.

This clonotype was observed at least ten times. The chain carries TRBV7-2 and TRBJ1-3; 10 nucleotides line up with TRBD1. The germline V gene encodes CDR1 SGHTA and CDR2 FQGNSA. The CDR3 has 14 amino acids. The V segment lost 5 bases and the J segment 5 bases; nucleotides outside the gene matches: 3. CDR3: CASSPGQGRNTIYF. The CDR3, as DNA: TGTGCCAGCAGCCCGGGACAGGGGAGAAACACCATATATTTT.

This clonotype was seen a few times. The gene calls are TRBV7-9 and TRBJ1-1; no clear D gene. The CDR3 has 15 residues. The germline V and J ends were trimmed by 5 bases and 4 bases, with 17 bases remaining between them. Per germline, CDR1 SEHNR and CDR2 FQNEAQ (reference sequence). The CDR3 bases are TGTGCCAGCAGCCCCCGAGGGCAAGTGGGCACTGAAGCTTTCTTT. As protein: CASSPRGQVGTEAFF.

This clonotype was found a few times. V usage is TRBV12-3 or TRBV12-4 and J usage is TRBJ2-7; D is perhaps TRBD1 (8 bases). V was clipped by 3 bases and J by 6 bases, with 18 bases between them. The CDR3 length is 15 residues. CDR3 sequence reads: CASSFAGDRFGEQYF. The CDR3 coding sequence is TGTGCCAGCAGTTTCGCGGGGGACAGGTTCGGCGAGCAGTACTTC.

This clonotype has a handful of counts. This chain links TRBV28 with TRBJ1-2; D gene uncertain. CDR3 length: 14 amino acids. With 4 bases removed from V and 4 bases from J, the gap between germline ends came to 13 bases. Germline values: CDR1 MDHEN, CDR2 SYDVKM. The CDR3 bases are TGTGCCAGCAGTTCTCCCCAGGAGGGCTATGGCTACACCTTC. Residues: CASSSPQEGYGYTF.

This clonotype was observed a few times. The V gene is TRBV12-3 or TRBV12-4, the J gene TRBJ1-2, with TRBD1 as a possible D gene (6 bases). The CDR3 spans 16 residues. V lost 5 bases and J 3 bases, leaving 19 bases between the germline ends. The CDR3 region is CASSPLGGLIDYGYTF. CDR3 nucleotide sequence: TGTGCCAGCAGTCCCCTGGGGGGGCTCATCGACTATGGCTACACCTTC.

The chain is built from TRBV6-5 and TRBJ2-1; TRBD2 agrees at 13 bases. Per germline, CDR1 MNHEY and CDR2 SVGAGI. V shed 0 bases, J shed 7 bases, and the junction held 6 bases outside the gene matches. This CDR3 spans 17 amino acids. The chain's CDR3 is CASSYSLAGGLLNEQFF. As DNA, the CDR3 is TGTGCCAGCAGTTACTCACTAGCGGGGGGGCTTTTGAATGAGCAGTTCTTC.

The table lists this clonotype with a few counts. The chain uses TRBV27 and TRBJ2-1; TRBD2 matches 12 bases. This CDR3 is built from 16 residues. Germline V gives CDR1 MNHEY, CDR2 SMNVEV (reference sequence). After removal of 5 bases from V and 6 bases from J, the junction contained 8 bases not matched to a gene. The CDR3 reads CASSPRLAGDINEQFF. CDR3 bases: TGTGCCAGCAGTCCCAGACTAGCGGGGGACATCAATGAGCAGTTCTTC.

The chain carries TRBV7-4 and TRBJ1-6; unclear D gene. The V end was cut by 6 bases, the J end by 7 bases, with 10 bases between. The CDR3 covers 13 residues. The germline V gene has CDR1 SGHVT and CDR2 SQSDAQ. DNA of the CDR3: TGTGCCAGCAGACCGATCGACAATTCACCCCTCCACTTT. It specifies CASRPIDNSPLHF. Drawing the rest from reference TRBV7-4 and TRBJ1-6, the complete variable domain is GAGVSQSPRYKVAKRGRDVALRCDSISGHVTLYWYRQTLGQGSEVLTYSQSDAQRDKSGRPSGRFSAERPERSVSTLKIQRTEQGDSAVYLCASRPIDNSPLHFGNGTRLTVT.

On this clonotype: An end of the junction does not agree with germline; a read error may underlie this. The CDR3 protein is CASSFWTRFNQPQHF. In nucleotides, the CDR3 is TGTGCTAGCAGCTTTTGGACAAGGTTCAATCAGCCCCAGCATTTT. V gene TRBV7-6 combines with J gene TRBJ1-5, with a weak D call TRBD1 (5 bases). Germline V gene sequence: CDR1 SGHVS, CDR2 FNYEAQ. There are 15 residues in the CDR3. Filled out from reference TRBV7-6 and TRBJ1-5, the complete variable domain reads GAGVSQSPRYKVTKRGQDVALRCDPISGHVSLYWYRQALGQGPEFLTYFNYEAQQDKSGLPNDRFSAERPEGSISTLTIQRTEQRDSAMYRCASSFWTRFNQPQHFGDGTRLSIL.

This clonotype appeared a few times. The J gene is TRBJ2-1, the V gene TRBV28, with D maybe TRBD1 (8 bases). Germline V CDR1 and CDR2: MDHEN, SYDVKM. Trimming took off 7 bases at V and 4 bases at J, with 20 bases between the two ends. This CDR3 contains 16 residues. Written as DNA, the CDR3 is TGTGCCAGCAAAGGACAGGGAGGGGGTAGGTACAATGAGCAGTTCTTC. Protein product: CASKGQGGGRYNEQFF.

V usage is TRBV20-1 and J usage is TRBJ2-3; 9 bases match TRBD1. The V gene's germline CDR1 is DFQATT and CDR2 SNEGSKA (reference sequence). The CDR3 is 16 amino acids. Trimming removed 0 bases from V and 2 bases from J; junction bases left unmatched: 6. The CDR3 protein is CSARDLTGGLTDTQYF. The CDR3 DNA reads TGCAGTGCTAGAGATTTGACAGGGGGGCTCACAGATACGCAGTATTTT.

The table lists this clonotype with a few counts. The rearrangement uses TRBV7-9 and TRBJ1-1; D is perhaps TRBD1 (6 bases). V dropped 5 bases and J dropped 7 bases, with 14 bases sitting between them. The CDR3 loop spans 13 amino acids. The germline V gene has CDR1 SEHNR and CDR2 FQNEAQ (reference sequence). The CDR3 DNA follows: TGTGCCAGCAGCCCAATCAGGGGAGGTGAAGCTTTCTTT. It encodes CASSPIRGGEAFF.

This clonotype came up a few times. In nucleotides, the CDR3 is TGTGCCATCGGGGGGAACACCGGGGAGCTGTTTTTT. Its protein is CAIGGNTGELFF. J is TRBJ2-2 and V is TRBV27, with D tentatively TRBD2 (6 bases). The germline gives CDR1 MNHEY, CDR2 SMNVEV (reference sequence). Deletions cut 10 bases from V and 1 base from J, with 7 bases between. The CDR3 runs 12 residues.

This clonotype was detected many times. The V and J genes are TRBV7-6 and TRBJ1-6; D unresolved. The V end lost 6 bases, the J end lost 0 bases, and 15 bases lay between the germline ends. The CDR3 runs 17 residues. Germline V gene data show CDR1 as SGHVS and CDR2 as FNYEAQ. CDR3 DNA sequence: TGTGCCAGCAGTCGGACGGGTAGTAGCTCCTATAATTCACCCCTCCACTTT. It is translated as CASSRTGSSSYNSPLHF. The whole variable domain, filled in from reference TRBV7-6 and TRBJ1-6, reads GAGVSQSPRYKVTKRGQDVALRCDPISGHVSLYWYRQALGQGPEFLTYFNYEAQQDKSGLPNDRFSAERPEGSISTLTIQRTEQRDSAMYRCASSRTGSSSYNSPLHFGNGTRLTVT.

This sequence joins TRBV12-3 or TRBV12-4 and TRBJ2-3; TRBD2 aligns across 10 bases. V lost 7 bases, J lost 1 base, and 8 bases stayed unmatched. CDR3 length: 16 amino acids. DNA of the CDR3: TGTGCCAGCAACTTGGGACTAGCGAGAGGCACAGATACGCAGTATTTT. Residues: CASNLGLARGTDTQYF.

Ten or more counts support this clonotype. The J gene is TRBJ1-5, the V gene TRBV7-8, with 7 bases that match TRBD1. Germline CDR1 is SGHVS and CDR2 is FQNEAQ. Trimming took 1 base from V and 12 from J; bases not matched to a gene: 6. The CDR3 runs to 13 residues. The CDR3 region is CASSLGQTGIQHF. The CDR3 nucleotides read TGTGCCAGCAGCTTAGGCCAGACAGGGATCCAGCATTTT.

V usage is TRBV10-3 and J usage is TRBJ2-1; D is unresolved. V was trimmed by 2 bases and J by 8 bases, leaving 16 bases between them. In germline, CDR1 is ENHRY, CDR2 SYGVKD. The CDR3 runs to 15 residues. CDR3 bases: TGTGCCATCAGTGAGCTCCGGCAGGCGAACGATGAGCAGTTCTTC. Amino acids: CAISELRQANDEQFF.

This clonotype was recorded a few times. The chain combines TRBV6-1 with TRBJ2-6, with D unresolved. CDR1 is MNHNS, CDR2 SASEGT, per germline. The ends were cut back, 8 bases at V and 1 base at J, with 12 bases in the middle. The CDR3 extends over 15 amino acids. The CDR3 DNA is TGTGCCAGCCTCAATTCCCGTTCTGGGGCCAACGTCCTGACTTTC. It translates to CASLNSRSGANVLTF.

J is TRBJ2-5 and V is TRBV29-1; 8 nucleotides line up with TRBD2. With 5 bases clipped from V and 0 bases from J, the junction kept 5 bases outside the gene matches. This CDR3 comprises 14 residues. Per the germline V gene, CDR1 is SQVTM and CDR2 is ANQGSEA. The CDR3 DNA is TGCAGCGTTTCAGTAGCGGGGTACCAAGAGACCCAGTACTTC. Amino acids: CSVSVAGYQETQYF. Together with reference TRBV29-1 and TRBJ2-5, the CDR3 gives the full variable domain: SAVISQKPSRDICQRGTSLTIQCQVDSQVTMMFWYRQQPGQSLTLIATANQGSEATYESGFVIDKFPISRPNLTFSTLTVSNMSPEDSSIYLCSVSVAGYQETQYFGPGTRLLVL.

This clonotype was seen more than once but under ten times. The V gene is TRBV6-6, the J gene TRBJ1-5; D might be TRBD1 (5 bases). This CDR3 has 13 amino acids. V lost 6 bases and J lost 7, with 13 bases in between. Germline values: CDR1 MNHNY, CDR2 SVGAGI (reference sequence). The CDR3 here is CASRVGAGQPQHF. The CDR3 DNA follows: TGTGCCAGCAGGGTTGGGGCTGGCCAGCCCCAGCATTTT.

The chain recombines TRBV15 with TRBJ2-5; D remains unclear. The CDR3 covers 15 residues. The V gene lost 1 base and the J gene lost 5 bases, with 14 bases spanning the gap. Looked up from germline, CDR1 is LNHNV and CDR2 is YYDKDF (reference sequence). CDR3 loop: CATSRVADFLETQYF. The CDR3 DNA reads TGTGCCACCAGCAGAGTTGCAGACTTTCTGGAGACCCAGTACTTC. Looking up the rest from reference TRBV15 and TRBJ2-5 gives the full variable domain: DAMVIQNPRYQVTQFGKPVTLSCSQTLNHNVMYWYQQKSSQAPKLLFHYYDKDFNNEADTPDNFQSRRPNTSFCFLDIRSPGLGDTAMYLCATSRVADFLETQYFGPGTRLLVL.

The chain combines TRBV6-5 with TRBJ1-1, with D perhaps TRBD1 (5 bases). Looked up from germline, CDR1 is MNHEY and CDR2 is SVGAGI. V was trimmed by 2 bases and J by 6 bases, leaving 13 bases between them. The CDR3 has 14 residues. CDR3 sequence (DNA): TGTGCCAGCAGTTACCACAGGTCTGTTGCTGAAGCTTTCTTT. Translating it yields CASSYHRSVAEAFF.